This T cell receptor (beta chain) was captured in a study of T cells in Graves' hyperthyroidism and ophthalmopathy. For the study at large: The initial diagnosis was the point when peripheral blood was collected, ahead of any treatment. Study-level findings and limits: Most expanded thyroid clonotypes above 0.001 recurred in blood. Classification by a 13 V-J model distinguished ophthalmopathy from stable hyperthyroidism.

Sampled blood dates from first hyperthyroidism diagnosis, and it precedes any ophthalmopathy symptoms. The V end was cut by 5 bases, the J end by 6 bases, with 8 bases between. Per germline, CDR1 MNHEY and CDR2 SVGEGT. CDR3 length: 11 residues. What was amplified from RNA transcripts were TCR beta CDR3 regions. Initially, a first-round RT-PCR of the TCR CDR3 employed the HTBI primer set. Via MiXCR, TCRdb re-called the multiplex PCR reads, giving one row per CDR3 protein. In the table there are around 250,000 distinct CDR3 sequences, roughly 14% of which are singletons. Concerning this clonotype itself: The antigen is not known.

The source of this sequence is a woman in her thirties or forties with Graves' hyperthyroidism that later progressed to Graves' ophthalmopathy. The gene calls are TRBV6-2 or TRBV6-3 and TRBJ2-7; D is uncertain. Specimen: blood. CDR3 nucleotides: TGTGCCAGCAGTGTAGTATCCGAGCAGTACTTC. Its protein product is CASSVVSEQYF.